One and the same sample provided the 9 T cell receptor beta chains below, sequenced in a study of CD8 T cells in ankylosing spondylitis. TCRdb called the 5' RACE reads again in MiXCR, with one record for every CDR3 protein. The sample holds about 250,000 distinct CDR3 sequences, 32% seen once. The sample comprised blood, either unsorted or a sorted T cell fraction (not recorded which). Source of these receptors: a male donor with ankylosing spondylitis or in good health (not recorded which).

This clonotype was observed many times. The chain recombines TRBV15 with TRBJ2-3; the D is unclear. CDR3 length: 13 amino acids. The ends were cut back, 1 base at V and 9 bases at J, with 11 bases in the middle. Germline-derived CDR1 and CDR2 are LNHNV and YYDKDF (reference sequence). In DNA form, the CDR3 reads TGTGCCACCAGCAGAGCGTTTGGCGAGACGCAGTATTTT. It specifies CATSRAFGETQYF. Full variable domain (remainder filled in from reference TRBV15 and TRBJ2-3): DAMVIQNPRYQVTQFGKPVTLSCSQTLNHNVMYWYQQKSSQAPKLLFHYYDKDFNNEADTPDNFQSRRPNTSFCFLDIRSPGLGDTAMYLCATSRAFGETQYFGPGTRLTVL.

The chain has TRBV28 and TRBJ1-1; the D gene is possibly TRBD1 (6 bases). The germline V and J ends were trimmed by 7 bases and 8 bases, with 11 bases remaining between them. The CDR3 is 11 amino acids. Germline CDR1 is MDHEN and CDR2 is SYDVKM. The CDR3: CASTGQTEAFF. Here the CDR3 DNA reads TGTGCCAGCACAGGACAGACAGAAGCTTTCTTT.

The chain couples TRBV10-3 to TRBJ2-5; 9 bases fit TRBD1. Trimming cost V 3 bases and J 5 bases; bases outside gene matches: 1. Germline loops: CDR1 ENHRY, CDR2 SYGVKD. The CDR3 sequence is 13 residues long. DNA for the CDR3: TGTGCCATCAGTGAACAGGGGGCCGAGACCCAGTACTTC. Its protein product is CAISEQGAETQYF.

The V call is TRBV6-5, the J call TRBJ1-1; D may be TRBD1 (5 bases). The V gene lost 4 bases and the J gene lost 4 bases, with 22 bases spanning the gap. CDR1 and CDR2 from the germline V gene are MNHEY and SVGAGI. The CDR3 covers 17 residues. The CDR3 bases are TGTGCCAGCAGTTTTAGGGGAGGGATCCCTCAACCCACTGAAGCTTTCTTT. This encodes CASSFRGGIPQPTEAFF.

This clonotype has a handful of counts. The chain links TRBV7-9 to TRBJ2-7; D ambiguous. Trimming removed 5 bases from V and 2 bases from J, with 13 bases in between. Germline CDR1 SEHNR, CDR2 FQNEAQ (reference sequence). This CDR3 has 14 residues. The CDR3 protein is CASSITGQTYEQYF. The CDR3 DNA reads as TGTGCCAGCAGCATTACGGGCCAGACCTACGAGCAGTACTTC.

The count of this clonotype is one. V gene TRBV5-1 combines with J gene TRBJ2-3, with TRBD2 matching over 7 bases. There are 12 residues in the CDR3. Germline CDR1 is SGHRS and CDR2 is YFSETQ. V shed 4 bases and J 5 bases; nucleotides not matched to a gene: 1. Here the CDR3 reads CASSRGGDTQYF. The CDR3 nucleotides read TGCGCCAGCAGCCGCGGGGGAGATACGCAGTATTTT.

This clonotype has just a few counts. The chain couples TRBV6-1 to TRBJ1-4; no clear D. The CDR3 covers 13 residues. Germline CDR1 reads MNHNS; CDR2 reads SASEGT. V lost 6 bases to trimming and J lost 8 bases, with 13 bases between them. The CDR3, as DNA: TGTGCCAGCAGCCGTCAGTTCCGGGAAAAACTGTTTTTT. Translating it yields CASSRQFREKLFF.

This clonotype was found many times. Here the CDR3 reads CASTHGGVGYGYTF. The CDR3 DNA reads TGTGCCAGCACCCATGGCGGCGTCGGGTATGGCTACACCTTC. This sequence joins TRBV12-3 or TRBV12-4 and TRBJ1-2, with D hard to call. V shed 7 bases and J shed 5 bases, with 17 bases lying between them. The CDR3 spans 14 residues.

The CDR3 nucleotides are TGCAGTGCTAGCCATCAGGGGAGGTACGAGCAGTACTTC. Translated, it gives CSASHQGRYEQYF. This rearrangement joins TRBV20-1 to TRBJ2-7; perhaps D is TRBD1 or TRBD2 (6 bases each). This CDR3 has 13 residues. The V gene lost 3 bases and the J gene lost 4 bases, with 13 bases spanning the gap. Germline V CDR1 and CDR2: DFQATT, SNEGSKA (reference sequence).